This T cell receptor beta chain was found in a study of T cells in Graves' hyperthyroidism and ophthalmopathy. Exclusions: uncontrolled infection, other autoimmune disease, pregnancy, lactation. The V gene end was trimmed by 1 base and the J gene end by 5 bases; junction bases not matched to a gene: 4. CDR1 is MDHEN, CDR2 SYDVKM, per germline. The CDR3 has 14 amino acids. From RNA transcripts, TCR beta CDR3 regions were amplified. HTBI primers were used for first-round RT-PCR of the TCR CDR3. TCRdb re-called the multiplex PCR reads with MiXCR, one entry per CDR3 protein. The sample has 500,000 to 550,000 distinct CDR3 sequences; about 20% are singletons. In this sample, this clonotype turned up many times.

The chain carries TRBV28 and TRBJ2-7, with 8 bases identical to TRBD2. This clonotype was sampled from a man aged 18 to 30 with Graves' hyperthyroidism. Sequencing used blood. This chain's CDR3 is CASSLYGGAHEQYF. CDR3 DNA sequence: TGTGCCAGCAGTTTATACGGGGGGGCGCACGAGCAGTACTTC.